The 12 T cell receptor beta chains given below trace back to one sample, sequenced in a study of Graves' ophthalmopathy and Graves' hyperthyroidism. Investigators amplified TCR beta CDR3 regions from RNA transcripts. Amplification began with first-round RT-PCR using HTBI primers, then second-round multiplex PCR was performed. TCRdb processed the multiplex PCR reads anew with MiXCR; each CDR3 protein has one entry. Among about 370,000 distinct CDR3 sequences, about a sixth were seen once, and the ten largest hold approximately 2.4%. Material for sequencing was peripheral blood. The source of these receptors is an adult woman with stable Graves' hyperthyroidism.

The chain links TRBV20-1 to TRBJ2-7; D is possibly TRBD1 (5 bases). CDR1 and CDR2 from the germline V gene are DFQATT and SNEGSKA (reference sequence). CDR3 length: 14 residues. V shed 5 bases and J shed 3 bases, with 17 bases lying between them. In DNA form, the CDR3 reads TGCAGTGCTGGACAAGCCGACAGTGGCTACGAGCAGTACTTC. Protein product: CSAGQADSGYEQYF.

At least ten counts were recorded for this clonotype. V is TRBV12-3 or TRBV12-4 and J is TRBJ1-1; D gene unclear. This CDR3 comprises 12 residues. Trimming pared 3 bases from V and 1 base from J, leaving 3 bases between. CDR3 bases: TGTGCCAGCAGTTTCCCGAACACTGAAGCTTTCTTT. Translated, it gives CASSFPNTEAFF.

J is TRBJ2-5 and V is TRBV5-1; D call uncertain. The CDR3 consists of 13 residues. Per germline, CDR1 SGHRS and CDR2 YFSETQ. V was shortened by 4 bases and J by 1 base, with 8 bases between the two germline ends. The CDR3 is CASSNPTQETQYF. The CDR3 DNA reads TGCGCCAGCAGCAACCCAACCCAAGAGACCCAGTACTTC.

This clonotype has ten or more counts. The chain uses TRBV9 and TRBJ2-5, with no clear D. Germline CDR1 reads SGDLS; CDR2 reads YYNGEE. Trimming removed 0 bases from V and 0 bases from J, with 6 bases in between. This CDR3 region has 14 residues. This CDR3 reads CASSVGSDQETQYF. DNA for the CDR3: TGTGCCAGCAGCGTAGGGAGCGACCAAGAGACCCAGTACTTC.

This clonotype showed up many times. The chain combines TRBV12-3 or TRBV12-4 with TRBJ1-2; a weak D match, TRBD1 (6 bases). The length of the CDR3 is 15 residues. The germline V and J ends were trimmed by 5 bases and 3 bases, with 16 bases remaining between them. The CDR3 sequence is CASSNRVQGDYGYTF. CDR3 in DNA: TGTGCCAGCAGTAATAGGGTACAGGGCGACTATGGCTACACCTTC.

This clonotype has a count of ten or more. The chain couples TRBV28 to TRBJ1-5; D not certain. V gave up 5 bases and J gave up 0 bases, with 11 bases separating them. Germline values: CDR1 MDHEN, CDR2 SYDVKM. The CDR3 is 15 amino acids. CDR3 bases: TGTGCCAGCAGTAGCAGGATACATAGCAATCAGCCCCAGCATTTT. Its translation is CASSSRIHSNQPQHF.

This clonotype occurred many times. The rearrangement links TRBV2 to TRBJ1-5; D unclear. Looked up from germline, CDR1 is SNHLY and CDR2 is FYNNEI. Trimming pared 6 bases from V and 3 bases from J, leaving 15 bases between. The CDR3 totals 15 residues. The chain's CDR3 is CASRSRGPNNQPQHF. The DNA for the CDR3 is TGTGCCAGCAGGAGCAGAGGGCCGAACAATCAGCCCCAGCATTTT.

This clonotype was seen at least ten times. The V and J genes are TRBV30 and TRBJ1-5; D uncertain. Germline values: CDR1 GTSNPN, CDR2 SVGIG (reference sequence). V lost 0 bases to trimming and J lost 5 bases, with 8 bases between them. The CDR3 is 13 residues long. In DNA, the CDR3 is TGTGCCTGGAGTGTATGGCTAGATCAGCCCCAGCATTTT. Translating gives CAWSVWLDQPQHF. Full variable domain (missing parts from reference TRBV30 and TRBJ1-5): SQTIHQWPATLVQPVGSPLSLECTVEGTSNPNLYWYRQAAGRGLQLLFYSVGIGQISSEVPQNLSASRPQDRQFILSSKKLLLSDSGFYLCAWSVWLDQPQHFGDGTRLSIL.

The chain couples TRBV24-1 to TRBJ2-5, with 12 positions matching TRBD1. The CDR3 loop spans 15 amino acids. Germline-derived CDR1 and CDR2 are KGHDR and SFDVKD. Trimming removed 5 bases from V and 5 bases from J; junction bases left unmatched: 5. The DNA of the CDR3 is TGTGCCACCAGTGCTGGGACAGGGGGCATGGAGACCCAGTACTTC. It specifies CATSAGTGGMETQYF.

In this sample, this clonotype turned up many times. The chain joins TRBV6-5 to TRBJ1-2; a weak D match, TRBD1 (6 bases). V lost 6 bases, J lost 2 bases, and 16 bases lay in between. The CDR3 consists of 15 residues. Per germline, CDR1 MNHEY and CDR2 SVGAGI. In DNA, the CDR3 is TGTGCCAGCAGACCCTCATTTAGGGGGAACTATGGCTACACCTTC. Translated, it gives CASRPSFRGNYGYTF.

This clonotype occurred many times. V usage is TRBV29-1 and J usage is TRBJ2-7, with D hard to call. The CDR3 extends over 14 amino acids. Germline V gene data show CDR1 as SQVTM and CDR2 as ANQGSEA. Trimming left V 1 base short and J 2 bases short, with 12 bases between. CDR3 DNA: TGCAGCGTTGAAGGTGGCAGTCGCCCCTACGAGCAGTACTTC. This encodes CSVEGGSRPYEQYF.

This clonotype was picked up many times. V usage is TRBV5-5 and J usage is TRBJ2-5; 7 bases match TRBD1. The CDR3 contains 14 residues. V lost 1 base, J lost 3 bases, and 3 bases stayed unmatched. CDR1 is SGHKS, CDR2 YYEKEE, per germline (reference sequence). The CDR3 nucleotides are TGTGCCAGCAGCTTGTGGCAGGGGGAAGAGACCCAGTACTTC. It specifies CASSLWQGEETQYF.